The 12 T cell receptor beta chains in this list originate from one sample, sequenced in a study of a mutant IDH1 vaccine in newly diagnosed glioma. Here immunoSEQ multiplex PCR was the method, and the copy in TCRdb shows in-frame clones only, minus some. The sample has tens of thousands of clones, approximately 79% seen once. The time point was: week 47, end of study. Vaccinated patients received 300 ug of mutant IDH1 20-mer peptide per dose, with topical imiquimod. For these receptors, no antigen is known. This specimen was PBMCs, taken from a glioma patient whose treatment included an IDH1 peptide vaccine. The receptor source for this set is a man between 18 and 35 years old with glioma. Some clones in this sample may be carry-over from other donors' samples.

This rearrangement joins TRBV4-3 to TRBJ1-3; D not resolved. CDR1 and CDR2 (germline): LGHNA, YSLEER. The germline V and J ends were trimmed by 2 bases and 2 bases, with 10 bases remaining between them. CDR3 length: 15 residues. As DNA, the CDR3 is TGCGCCAGCAGCCAAACCGCCGACACTGGAAACACCATATATTTT. This sequence encodes CASSQTADTGNTIYF.

CDR3 region: CASSQDWPQRTNMRGEKLFF. As DNA, the CDR3 is TGCGCCAGCAGCCAAGATTGGCCACAAAGGACGAACATGCGAGGGGAAAAACTGTTTTTT. The chain is built from TRBV4-1 and TRBJ1-4; D gene ambiguous. The CDR3 consists of 20 residues. CDR1 is MGHRA, CDR2 YSYEKL, per germline. Trimming cost V 0 bases and J 8 bases, with 28 bases left between them.

The chain is built from TRBV10-3 and TRBJ1-6; D is unresolved. Germline V gene data show CDR1 as ENHRY and CDR2 as SYGVKD. This CDR3 spans 18 amino acids. V was trimmed by 3 bases and J by 1 base, leaving 16 bases between them. The CDR3 DNA reads TGTGCCATCAGTGAAGCCCTATTGCTTGGGTCCTATAATTCACCCCTCCACTTT. It specifies CAISEALLLGSYNSPLHF.

The gene calls are TRBV7-8 and TRBJ2-7; 10 bases agree with TRBD2. CDR1 is SGHVS, CDR2 FQNEAQ, per germline. The V segment lost 5 bases and the J segment 2 bases; nucleotides outside the gene matches: 3. CDR3 length equals 14 residues. The CDR3 here is CASSRTSGTYEQYF. Written as DNA, the CDR3 is TGTGCCAGCAGCCGGACTAGCGGAACCTACGAGCAGTACTTC.

The chain couples TRBV5-4 to TRBJ1-1, with TRBD1 matching over 7 bases. The CDR3 has 14 residues. Trimming removed 4 bases from V and 3 bases from J; junction bases left unmatched: 6. Germline assignment: CDR1 SGHNT and CDR2 YYREEE (reference sequence). This CDR3 reads CASSSRDRHTEAFF. The CDR3 bases are TGTGCCAGCAGCAGTCGGGACAGACACACTGAAGCTTTCTTT.

The table lists this clone with a few counts. This chain uses TRBV7-9 with TRBJ1-1; the D is unclear. The CDR3 covers 14 residues. Germline lookup yields CDR1 SEHNR and CDR2 FQNEAQ (reference sequence). Trimming cost V 1 base and J 5 bases, with 11 bases left between them. The CDR3 coding sequence is TGTGCCAGCAGCTTAGTCGCTTTCGGAACTGAAGCTTTCTTT. It yields the protein CASSLVAFGTEAFF.

The chain joins TRBV4-3 to TRBJ2-3; 10 nucleotides align to TRBD2. The V and J ends lost 1 base and 4 bases, in that order; junction bases with no gene match: 8. The germline V gene has CDR1 LGHNA and CDR2 YSLEER. CDR3 size: 17 residues. DNA for the CDR3: TGCGCCAGCAGCCAAGCACCTCTAGCGGGAGCCTCAGATACGCAGTATTTT. It specifies CASSQAPLAGASDTQYF.

J is TRBJ2-7 and V is TRBV4-1; D gene unclear. Trimming removed 0 bases from V and 0 bases from J, with 9 bases in between. This CDR3 is 15 amino acids long. Germline-derived CDR1 and CDR2 are MGHRA and YSYEKL. Written as DNA, the CDR3 is TGCGCCAGCAGCCAAGATTCCACCAGCTCCTACGAGCAGTACTTC. Its protein is CASSQDSTSSYEQYF.

V usage is TRBV10-3 and J usage is TRBJ2-2, with TRBD2 as a possible D gene (7 bases). CDR1 ENHRY and CDR2 SYGVKD come from the germline V gene. Trimming removed 3 bases from V and 5 bases from J, with 16 bases in between. The CDR3 loop spans 16 amino acids. The CDR3, as DNA: TGTGCCATCAGTGAACCCTGGGAGGGGGGAACCGGGGAGCTGTTTTTT. Translating gives CAISEPWEGGTGELFF.

V usage is TRBV7-9 and J usage is TRBJ1-1, with unresolved D. Germline V gene lookup returns CDR1 SEHNR and CDR2 FQNEAQ (reference sequence). The CDR3 extends over 14 amino acids. Trimming took off 8 bases at V and 2 bases at J, with 15 bases between the two ends. The CDR3 region is CASGEQRVNTEAFF. CDR3 bases: TGTGCCAGCGGGGAACAGAGGGTCAACACTGAAGCTTTCTTT.

Here the CDR3 DNA reads TGTGCCAGCAGCTTCGGGGCAGGGGGGAACTATGGCTACACCTTC. The encoded protein is CASSFGAGGNYGYTF. The chain carries TRBV13 and TRBJ1-2, with 7 nucleotides matching TRBD1. Trimming removed 3 bases from V and 2 bases from J; junction bases left unmatched: 6. The CDR3 has 15 residues. Germline CDR1 reads PRHDT; CDR2 reads FYEKMQ (reference sequence).

The chain carries TRBV7-9 and TRBJ2-5, with D perhaps TRBD2 (5 bases). V was clipped by 3 bases and J by 0 bases, with 8 bases between them. CDR1 and CDR2 (germline): SEHNR, FQNEAQ (reference sequence). The CDR3 is 14 residues long. The CDR3 DNA follows: TGTGCCAGCAGCTTTTTAGCGTACCAAGAGACCCAGTACTTC. It yields the protein CASSFLAYQETQYF.